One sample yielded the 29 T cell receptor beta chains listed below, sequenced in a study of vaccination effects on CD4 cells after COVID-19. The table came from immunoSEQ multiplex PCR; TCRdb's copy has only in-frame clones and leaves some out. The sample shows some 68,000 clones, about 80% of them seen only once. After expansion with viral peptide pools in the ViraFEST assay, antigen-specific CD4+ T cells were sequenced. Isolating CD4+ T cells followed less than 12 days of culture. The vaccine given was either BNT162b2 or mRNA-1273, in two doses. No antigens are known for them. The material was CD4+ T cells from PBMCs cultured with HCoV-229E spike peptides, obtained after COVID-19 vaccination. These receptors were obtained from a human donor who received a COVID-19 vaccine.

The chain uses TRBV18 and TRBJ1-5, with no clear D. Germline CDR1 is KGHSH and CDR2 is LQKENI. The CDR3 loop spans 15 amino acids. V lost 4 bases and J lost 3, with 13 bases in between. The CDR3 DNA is TGTGCCAGCTCACAGCAGAAAACGTACAATCAGCCCCAGCATTTT. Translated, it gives CASSQQKTYNQPQHF.

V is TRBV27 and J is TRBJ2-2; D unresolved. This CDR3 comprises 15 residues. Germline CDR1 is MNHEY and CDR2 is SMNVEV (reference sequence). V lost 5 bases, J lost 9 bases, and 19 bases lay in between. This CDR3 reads CASSRPPVGSRELFF. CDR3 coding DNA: TGTGCCAGCAGTCGTCCCCCGGTTGGGTCTCGGGAGCTGTTTTTT.

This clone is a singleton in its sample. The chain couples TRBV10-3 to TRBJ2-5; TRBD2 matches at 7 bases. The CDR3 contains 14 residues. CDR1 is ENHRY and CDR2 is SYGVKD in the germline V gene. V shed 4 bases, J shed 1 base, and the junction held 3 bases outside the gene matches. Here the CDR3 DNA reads TGTGCCATCAGTGGGGCTAGCGGCCAAGAGACCCAGTACTTC. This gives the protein CAISGASGQETQYF.

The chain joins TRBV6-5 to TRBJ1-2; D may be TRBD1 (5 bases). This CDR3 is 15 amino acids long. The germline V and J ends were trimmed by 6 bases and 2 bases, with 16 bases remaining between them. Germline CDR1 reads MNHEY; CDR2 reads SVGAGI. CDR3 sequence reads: CASSQDTGFNYGYTF. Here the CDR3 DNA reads TGTGCCAGCAGCCAGGACACCGGATTCAACTATGGCTACACCTTC.

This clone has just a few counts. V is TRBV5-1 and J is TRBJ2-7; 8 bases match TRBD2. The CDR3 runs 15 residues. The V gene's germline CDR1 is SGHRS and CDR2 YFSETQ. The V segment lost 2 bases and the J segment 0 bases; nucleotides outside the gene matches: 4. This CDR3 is CASSFGGGSSYEQYV. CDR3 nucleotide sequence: TGCGCCAGCAGCTTCGGCGGGGGGAGCTCCTACGAGCAGTACGTC.

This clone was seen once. CDR3 sequence: CASSKQGAVNTEAFF. The CDR3 region has the DNA TGTGCCAGCAGTAAACAGGGGGCAGTGAACACTGAAGCTTTCTTT. The V gene is TRBV6-5, the J gene TRBJ1-1; 9 nucleotides align to TRBD1. CDR3 size: 15 residues. Germline CDR1 reads MNHEY; CDR2 reads SVGAGI. V lost 5 bases, J lost 0 bases, and 4 bases stayed unmatched.

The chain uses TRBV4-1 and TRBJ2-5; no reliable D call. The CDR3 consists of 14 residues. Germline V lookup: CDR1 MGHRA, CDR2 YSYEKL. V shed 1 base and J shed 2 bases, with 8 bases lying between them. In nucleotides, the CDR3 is TGCGCCAGCAGCCAAGTTGAACTTCAAGAGACCCAGTACTTC. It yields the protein CASSQVELQETQYF.

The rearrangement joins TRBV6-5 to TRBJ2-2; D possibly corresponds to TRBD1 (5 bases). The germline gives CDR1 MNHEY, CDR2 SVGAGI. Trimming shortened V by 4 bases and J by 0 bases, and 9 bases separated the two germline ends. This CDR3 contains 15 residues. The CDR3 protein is CASSFVDTNTGELFF. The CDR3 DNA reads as TGTGCCAGCAGTTTCGTGGACACGAACACCGGGGAGCTGTTTTTT.

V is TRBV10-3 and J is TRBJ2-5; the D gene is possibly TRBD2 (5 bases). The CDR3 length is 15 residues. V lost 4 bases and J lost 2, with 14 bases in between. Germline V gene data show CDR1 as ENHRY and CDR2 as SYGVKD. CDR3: CAISVGVTQQETQYF. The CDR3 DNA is TGTGCCATCAGTGTCGGGGTCACACAGCAAGAGACCCAGTACTTC.

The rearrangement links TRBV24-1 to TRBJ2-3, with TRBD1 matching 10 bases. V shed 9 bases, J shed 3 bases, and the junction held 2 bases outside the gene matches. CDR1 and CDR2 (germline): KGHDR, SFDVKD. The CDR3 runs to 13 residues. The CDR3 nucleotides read TGTGCCACCGGGGGACAGGGGACAGATACGCAGTATTTT. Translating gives CATGGQGTDTQYF.

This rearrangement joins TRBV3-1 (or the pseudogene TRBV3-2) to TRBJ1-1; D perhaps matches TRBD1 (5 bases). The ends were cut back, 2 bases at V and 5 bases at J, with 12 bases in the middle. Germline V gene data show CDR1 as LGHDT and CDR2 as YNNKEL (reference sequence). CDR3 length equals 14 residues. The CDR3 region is CASSQPAGGTEAFF. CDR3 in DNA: TGTGCCAGCAGCCAACCAGCGGGGGGGACTGAAGCTTTCTTT.

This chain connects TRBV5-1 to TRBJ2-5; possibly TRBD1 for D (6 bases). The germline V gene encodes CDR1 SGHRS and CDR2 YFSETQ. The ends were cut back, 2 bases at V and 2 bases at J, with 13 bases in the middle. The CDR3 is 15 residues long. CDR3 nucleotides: TGCGCCAGCAGCTTACAACCGGGACAACAAGAGACCCAGTACTTC. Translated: CASSLQPGQQETQYF. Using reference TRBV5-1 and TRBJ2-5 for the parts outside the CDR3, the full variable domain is KAGVTQTPRYLIKTRGQQVTLSCSPISGHRSVSWYQQTPGQGLQFLFEYFSETQRNKGNFPGRFSGRQFSNSRSEMNVSTLELGDSALYLCASSLQPGQQETQYFGPGTRLLVL.

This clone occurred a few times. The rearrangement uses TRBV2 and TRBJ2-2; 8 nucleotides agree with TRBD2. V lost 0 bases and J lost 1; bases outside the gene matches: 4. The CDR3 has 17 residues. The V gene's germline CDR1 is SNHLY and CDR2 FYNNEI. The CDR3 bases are TGTGCCAGCAGTGAAGCGTACCTAGCGGGGAACACCGGGGAGCTGTTTTTT. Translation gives CASSEAYLAGNTGELFF.

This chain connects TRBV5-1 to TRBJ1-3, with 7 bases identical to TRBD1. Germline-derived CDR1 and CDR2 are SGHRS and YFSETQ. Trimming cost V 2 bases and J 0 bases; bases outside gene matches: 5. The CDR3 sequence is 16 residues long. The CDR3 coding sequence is TGCGCCAGCAGCTTTGCGGACAGGCTCTCTGGAAACACCATATATTTT. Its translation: CASSFADRLSGNTIYF.

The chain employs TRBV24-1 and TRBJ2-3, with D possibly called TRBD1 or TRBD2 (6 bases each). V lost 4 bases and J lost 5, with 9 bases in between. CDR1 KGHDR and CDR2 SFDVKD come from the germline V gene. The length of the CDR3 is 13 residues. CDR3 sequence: CATSDGGGDTQYF. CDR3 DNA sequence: TGTGCCACCAGTGACGGGGGCGGAGATACGCAGTATTTT.

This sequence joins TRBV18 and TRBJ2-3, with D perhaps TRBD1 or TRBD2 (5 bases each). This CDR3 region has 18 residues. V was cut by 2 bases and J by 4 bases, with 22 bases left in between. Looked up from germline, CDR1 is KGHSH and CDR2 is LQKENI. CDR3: CASSPRFGTSRAPDTQYF. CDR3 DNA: TGTGCCAGCTCACCAAGATTTGGGACGTCAAGGGCCCCAGATACGCAGTATTTT.

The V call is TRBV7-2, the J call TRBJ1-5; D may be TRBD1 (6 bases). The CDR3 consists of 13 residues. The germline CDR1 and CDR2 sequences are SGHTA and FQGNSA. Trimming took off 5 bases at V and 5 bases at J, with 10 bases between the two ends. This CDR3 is CASSRQAHQPQHF. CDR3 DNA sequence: TGTGCCAGCAGCCGACAGGCGCATCAGCCCCAGCATTTT.

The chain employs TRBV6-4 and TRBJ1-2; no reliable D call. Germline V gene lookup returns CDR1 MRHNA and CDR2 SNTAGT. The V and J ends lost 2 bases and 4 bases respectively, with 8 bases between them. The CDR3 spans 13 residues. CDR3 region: CASSDKGGYGYTF. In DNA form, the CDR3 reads TGTGCCAGCAGTGACAAGGGTGGCTATGGCTACACCTTC.

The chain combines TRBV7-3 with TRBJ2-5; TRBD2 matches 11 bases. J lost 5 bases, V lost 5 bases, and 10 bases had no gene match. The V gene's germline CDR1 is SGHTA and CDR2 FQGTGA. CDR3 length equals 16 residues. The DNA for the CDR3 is TGTGCCAGCAGCCTTACTCTAGCGGGGGGAAGGGAGACCCAGTACTTC. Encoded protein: CASSLTLAGGRETQYF.

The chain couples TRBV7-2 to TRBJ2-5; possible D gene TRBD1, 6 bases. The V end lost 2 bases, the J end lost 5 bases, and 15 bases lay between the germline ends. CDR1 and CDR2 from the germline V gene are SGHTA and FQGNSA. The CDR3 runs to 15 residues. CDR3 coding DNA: TGTGCCAGCAGCTTAAGCAGGGGAGTAGTGGAGACCCAGTACTTC. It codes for CASSLSRGVVETQYF.

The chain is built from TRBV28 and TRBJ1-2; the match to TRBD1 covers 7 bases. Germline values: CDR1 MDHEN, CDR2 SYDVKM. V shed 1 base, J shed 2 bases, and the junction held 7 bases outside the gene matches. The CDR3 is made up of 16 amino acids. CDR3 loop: CASSLLDRLGNYGYTF. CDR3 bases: TGTGCCAGCAGTTTATTGGACAGGCTGGGGAACTATGGCTACACCTTC.

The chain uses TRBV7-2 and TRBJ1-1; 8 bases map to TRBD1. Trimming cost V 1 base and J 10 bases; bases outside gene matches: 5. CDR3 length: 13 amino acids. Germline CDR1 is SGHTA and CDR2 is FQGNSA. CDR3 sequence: CASSLGQGRVAFF. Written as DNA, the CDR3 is TGTGCCAGCAGCTTAGGACAGGGGCGGGTAGCTTTCTTT.

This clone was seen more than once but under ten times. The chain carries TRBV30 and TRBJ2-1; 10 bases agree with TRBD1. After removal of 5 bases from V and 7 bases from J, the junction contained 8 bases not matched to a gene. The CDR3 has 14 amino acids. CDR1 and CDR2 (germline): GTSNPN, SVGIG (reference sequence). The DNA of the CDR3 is TGTGCCTGGGGCGGACAGGGGGGAGGGAATGAGCAGTTCTTC. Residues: CAWGGQGGGNEQFF.

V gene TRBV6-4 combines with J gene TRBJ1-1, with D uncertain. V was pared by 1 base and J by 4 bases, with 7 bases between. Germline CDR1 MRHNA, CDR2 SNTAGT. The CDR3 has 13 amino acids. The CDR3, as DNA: TGTGCCAGCAGTGACTATCTGACCACTGAAGCTTTCTTT. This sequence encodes CASSDYLTTEAFF.

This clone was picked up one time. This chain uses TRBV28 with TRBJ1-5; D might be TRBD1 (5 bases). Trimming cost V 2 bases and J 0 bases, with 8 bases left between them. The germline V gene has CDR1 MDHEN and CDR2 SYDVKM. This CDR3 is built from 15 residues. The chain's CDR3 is CASSLGGNSNQPQHF. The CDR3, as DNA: TGTGCCAGCAGTTTAGGGGGAAATAGCAATCAGCCCCAGCATTTT.

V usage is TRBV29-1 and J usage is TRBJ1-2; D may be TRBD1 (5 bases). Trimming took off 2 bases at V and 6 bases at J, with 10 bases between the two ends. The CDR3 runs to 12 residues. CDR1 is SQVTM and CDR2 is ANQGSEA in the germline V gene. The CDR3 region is CSVENRRDGYTF. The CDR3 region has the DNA TGCAGCGTTGAAAACAGGCGGGATGGCTACACCTTC.

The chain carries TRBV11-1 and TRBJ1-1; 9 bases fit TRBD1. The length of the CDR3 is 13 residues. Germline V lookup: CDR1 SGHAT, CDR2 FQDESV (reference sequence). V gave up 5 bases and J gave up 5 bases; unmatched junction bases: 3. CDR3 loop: CASSLQGATEAFF. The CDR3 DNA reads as TGTGCCAGCAGCCTACAGGGGGCGACTGAAGCTTTCTTT.

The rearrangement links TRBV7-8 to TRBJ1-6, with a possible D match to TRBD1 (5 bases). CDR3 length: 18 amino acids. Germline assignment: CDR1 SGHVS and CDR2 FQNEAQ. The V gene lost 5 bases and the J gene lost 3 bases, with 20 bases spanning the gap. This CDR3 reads CASSTSRQGARYNSPLHF. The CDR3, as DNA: TGTGCCAGCAGCACTTCAAGGCAGGGAGCCCGCTATAATTCACCCCTCCACTTT.

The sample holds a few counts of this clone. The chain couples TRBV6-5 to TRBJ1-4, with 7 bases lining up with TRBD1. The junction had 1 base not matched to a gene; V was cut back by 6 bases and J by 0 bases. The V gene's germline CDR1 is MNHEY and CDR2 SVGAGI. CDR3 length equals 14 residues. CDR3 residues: CASSGQATNEKLFF. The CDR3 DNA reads TGTGCCAGCAGCGGACAGGCAACTAATGAAAAACTGTTTTTT.